The 21 T cell receptor beta chains presented below share a single source sample, sequenced in a study of beta chain features in type 1 diabetes (dated by TCRdb to 2016 to 2019). Paper-wide results and their limitations: In all four CD4+ subsets, TCRB CDR3 length was moderately but significantly shorter in type 1 diabetes patients.

Their cognate antigens are unknown. The library was prepared using the immunoSEQ multiplex PCR assay. The entire amount of isolated RNA was reverse transcribed using the High Capacity cDNA Reverse Transcription Kit, so the sequenced TCRB transcripts were expressed ones. In TCRdb, the immuneACCESS table is reduced to in-frame sequences with V and J assigned. These tables do not hold every clone; where another copy was compared, an unresolved V gene accounts for under half, and the others remain unexplained. The sample table shows about 640,000 clones, and around 12% are seen once. Of the sample, 0.095% to 0.15% is held by the ten largest clones. Sequenced sample: naive CD4+ T cells from blood. The cell subset or site label corresponds to: true naive CD4+ T cells. These receptors originate from a young man with type 1 diabetes.

A few counts support this clone. This chain joins TRBV7-9 and TRBJ2-6; maybe TRBD1 (5 bases). This CDR3 has 16 residues. CDR1 and CDR2 (germline): SEHNR, FQNEAQ (reference sequence). The ends were cut back, 2 bases at V and 2 bases at J, with 10 bases in the middle. CDR3 in amino acids: CASSLRPTAGANVLTF. The CDR3 bases are TGTGCCAGCAGCTTAAGGCCGACAGCTGGGGCCAACGTCCTGACTTTC.

A remark on this clone: In the same sample, other DNA sequences code for this CDR3. The chain couples TRBV18 to TRBJ2-3; D not certain. Trimming took off 1 base at V and 5 bases at J, with 1 base between the two ends. Germline V gene sequence: CDR1 KGHSH, CDR2 LQKENI. This CDR3 region has 11 residues. DNA for the CDR3: TGTGCCAGCTCACCACAAGATACGCAGTATTTT. This codes for CASSPQDTQYF.

This CDR3 is CASSVTGGPDTQYF. DNA for the CDR3: TGTGCCAGCAGCGTGACAGGGGGACCAGATACGCAGTATTTT. The chain couples TRBV7-6 to TRBJ2-3; 9 bases fit TRBD1. Trimming took 5 bases from V and 4 from J; bases not matched to a gene: 4. Germline lookup yields CDR1 SGHVS and CDR2 FNYEAQ. This CDR3 is 14 amino acids long.

This clone was observed a few times. The gene calls are TRBV2 and TRBJ1-4; 8 bases fit TRBD1. CDR1 is SNHLY and CDR2 is FYNNEI in the germline V gene. Unmatched junction bases numbered 3, after V lost 6 bases and J lost 3 bases. The CDR3 consists of 14 residues. The DNA for the CDR3 is TGTGCCAGCAGGCAGGGGGCATCTAATGAAAAACTGTTTTTT. This codes for CASRQGASNEKLFF.

This clone was found a few times. The CDR3 DNA follows: TGTGCCAGCAGTCAACAGGGGAAGAGTGAAAAACTGTTTTTT. As protein: CASSQQGKSEKLFF. The chain employs TRBV6-1 and TRBJ1-4, with TRBD1 identical over 7 bases. Germline V gives CDR1 MNHNS, CDR2 SASEGT. CDR3 length equals 14 residues. V shed 5 bases, J shed 7 bases, and the junction held 7 bases outside the gene matches.

The rearrangement links TRBV30 to TRBJ2-1; 9 nucleotides align to TRBD1. Germline V lookup: CDR1 GTSNPN, CDR2 SVGIG (reference sequence). The CDR3 spans 14 residues. J gave up 4 bases and V 4 bases, and 5 bases lay outside the gene matches. In nucleotides, the CDR3 is TGTGCCTGGAAGAAACAGGGGGCTTACAATGAGCAGTTCTTC. It codes for CAWKKQGAYNEQFF.

About this clone itself: The sample contains more than one DNA sequence encoding this CDR3. This chain joins TRBV7-2 and TRBJ1-1; the D gene is possibly TRBD1 (5 bases). Deletions cut 1 base from V and 1 base from J, with 10 bases between. Germline V lookup: CDR1 SGHTA, CDR2 FQGNSA. The CDR3 spans 15 residues. CDR3 protein: CASSLGGTANTEAFF. The CDR3 DNA sequence: TGTGCCAGCAGCTTAGGAGGGACGGCGAACACTGAAGCTTTCTTT.

The chain joins TRBV7-2 to TRBJ2-7; D is perhaps TRBD1 or TRBD2 (5 bases each). Germline values: CDR1 SGHTA, CDR2 FQGNSA. The V end lost 5 bases, the J end lost 0 bases, and 14 bases lay between the germline ends. CDR3 length: 15 amino acids. The CDR3 loop is CASSLRPGSSYEQYF. The CDR3 DNA is TGTGCCAGCAGCCTGCGTCCAGGGAGCTCCTACGAGCAGTACTTC.

To note about this clone: The sample holds other DNA sequences that translate to the same CDR3. The CDR3 coding sequence is TGCGCCAGCAGCCAAGAGGGAAGGGGGGATTATGGCTACACCTTC. This translates into CASSQEGRGDYGYTF. The genes are TRBV4-3 and TRBJ1-2; maybe TRBD1 (6 bases). The V gene lost 0 bases and the J gene lost 5 bases, with 13 bases spanning the gap. CDR1 is LGHNA, CDR2 YSLEER, per germline. This CDR3 is 15 amino acids long.

In nucleotides, the CDR3 is TGCAGCGGGGAGACAGGGTCGCAAGAGACCCAGTACTTC. Protein sequence: CSGETGSQETQYF. V gene TRBV29-1 combines with J gene TRBJ2-5; 7 nucleotides match TRBD1. CDR3 length: 13 amino acids. Germline assignment: CDR1 SQVTM and CDR2 ANQGSEA. The trim removed 7 bases at V and 2 bases at J, leaving 7 bases unmatched. Using reference TRBV29-1 and TRBJ2-5 for the parts outside the CDR3, the full variable domain is SAVISQKPSRDICQRGTSLTIQCQVDSQVTMMFWYRQQPGQSLTLIATANQGSEATYESGFVIDKFPISRPNLTFSTLTVSNMSPEDSSIYLCSGETGSQETQYFGPGTRLLVL.

This chain links TRBV9 with TRBJ2-2; the D call may be TRBD1 or TRBD2 (6 bases each). The CDR3 runs to 17 residues. Germline CDR1 SGDLS, CDR2 YYNGEE. Trimming took off 0 bases at V and 1 base at J, with 13 bases between the two ends. CDR3 DNA sequence: TGTGCCAGCAGCGTAGGAATAGGGGGGCTGAACACCGGGGAGCTGTTTTTT. It encodes CASSVGIGGLNTGELFF.

This clone turned up a few times. The chain links TRBV29-1 to TRBJ2-1; D remains ambiguous. Germline V CDR1 and CDR2: SQVTM, ANQGSEA. The CDR3 has 11 amino acids. V lost 4 bases to trimming and J lost 10 bases, with 11 bases between them. The CDR3 DNA follows: TGCAGCGTTGTCCTTGAATTCGAGCAGTTCTTC. This gives the protein CSVVLEFEQFF.

J is TRBJ2-7 and V is TRBV6-5; D possibly corresponds to TRBD1 (5 bases). Germline CDR1 reads MNHEY; CDR2 reads SVGAGI. Trimming pared 0 bases from V and 2 bases from J, leaving 14 bases between. The CDR3 is 16 amino acids. This CDR3 reads CASSYSNSRAAYEQYF. The CDR3 region has the DNA TGTGCCAGCAGTTACTCGAATTCCAGGGCAGCCTACGAGCAGTACTTC.

The V call is TRBV4-3, the J call TRBJ2-6, with TRBD1 matching over 8 bases. The CDR3 is 16 residues long. Germline V gene lookup returns CDR1 LGHNA and CDR2 YSLEER. The trim removed 3 bases at V and 2 bases at J, leaving 3 bases unmatched. In nucleotides, the CDR3 is TGCGCCAGCAGCCAGGTGACAGGGGCTGGGGCCAACGTCCTGACTTTC. Protein sequence: CASSQVTGAGANVLTF.

V usage is TRBV4-3 and J usage is TRBJ2-1; 11 bases are a match to TRBD2. Germline V gene sequence: CDR1 LGHNA, CDR2 YSLEER. The junction had 6 bases not matched to a gene; V was cut back by 1 base and J by 4 bases. The CDR3 spans 17 residues. The CDR3 reads CASSQGGWTSGYNEQFF. The CDR3 DNA reads as TGCGCCAGCAGCCAAGGGGGTTGGACTAGCGGGTACAATGAGCAGTTCTTC.

This clone has just a few counts. The genes are TRBV6-5 and TRBJ2-5; 8 nucleotides agree with TRBD1. The CDR3 runs to 12 residues. V lost 6 bases, J lost 4 bases, and 1 base stayed unmatched. CDR1 and CDR2 (germline): MNHEY, SVGAGI. The DNA of the CDR3 is TGTGCCAGCAGCGACAGGGGAGAGACCCAGTACTTC. Protein product: CASSDRGETQYF.

The V gene is TRBV13, the J gene TRBJ2-5, with TRBD1 identical over 8 bases. The DNA matches TRBJ2-7 better at its end, which makes the J call doubtful. The CDR3 has 17 amino acids. Germline CDR1 reads PRHDT; CDR2 reads FYEKMQ (reference sequence). This chain's CDR3 is CASSRYYRQGTGHEQYF. CDR3 in DNA: TGTGCCAGCAGCCGATATTACCGACAGGGGACCGGCCACGAGCAGTACTTC.

This clone was seen a handful of times. This chain links TRBV5-4 with TRBJ1-1; D possibly corresponds to TRBD1 (5 bases). Looked up from germline, CDR1 is SGHNT and CDR2 is YYREEE (reference sequence). The CDR3 extends over 15 amino acids. V lost 0 bases, J lost 7 bases, and 16 bases lay in between. Here the CDR3 DNA reads TGTGCCAGCAGCTTGGCCTTGGGCCAGGGCCTTGAAGCTTTCTTT. Translated, it gives CASSLALGQGLEAFF.

The gene calls are TRBV5-6 and TRBJ2-7; 11 bases line up with TRBD1. The CDR3 has 14 amino acids. CDR1 SGHDT and CDR2 YYEEEE come from the germline V gene. V lost 4 bases and J lost 4; bases outside the gene matches: 4. The CDR3 DNA reads as TGTGCCAGCAGCCCGGACAGGGGGCGGTACGAGCAGTACTTC. Protein sequence: CASSPDRGRYEQYF.

In this sample, this clone turned up a few times. The genes are TRBV7-8 and TRBJ2-5; D uncertain. The V end was cut by 5 bases, the J end by 0 bases, with 4 bases between. There are 12 residues in the CDR3. The germline V gene has CDR1 SGHVS and CDR2 FQNEAQ. CDR3: CASSQHQETQYF. CDR3 sequence (DNA): TGTGCCAGCAGCCAGCACCAAGAGACCCAGTACTTC.

The table lists this clone with a few counts. The genes are TRBV7-2 and TRBJ1-2; no definite D call. The CDR3 has 15 amino acids. Trimming pared 1 base from V and 6 bases from J, leaving 15 bases between. Per the germline V gene, CDR1 is SGHTA and CDR2 is FQGNSA. Here the CDR3 DNA reads TGTGCCAGCAGCTTAGATGCGTTTGTGAGGAATGGCTACACCTTC. This encodes CASSLDAFVRNGYTF.